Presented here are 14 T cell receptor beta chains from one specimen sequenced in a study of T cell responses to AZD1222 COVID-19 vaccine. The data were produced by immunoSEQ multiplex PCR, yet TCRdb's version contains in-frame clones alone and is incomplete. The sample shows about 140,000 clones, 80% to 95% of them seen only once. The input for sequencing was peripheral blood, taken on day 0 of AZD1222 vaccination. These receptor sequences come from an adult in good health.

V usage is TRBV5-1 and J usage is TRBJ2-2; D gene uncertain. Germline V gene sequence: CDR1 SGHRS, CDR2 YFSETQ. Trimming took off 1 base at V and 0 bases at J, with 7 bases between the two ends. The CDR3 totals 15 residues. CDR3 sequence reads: CASSLPPPNTGELFF. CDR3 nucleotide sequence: TGCGCCAGCAGCTTGCCACCGCCGAACACCGGGGAGCTGTTTTTT.

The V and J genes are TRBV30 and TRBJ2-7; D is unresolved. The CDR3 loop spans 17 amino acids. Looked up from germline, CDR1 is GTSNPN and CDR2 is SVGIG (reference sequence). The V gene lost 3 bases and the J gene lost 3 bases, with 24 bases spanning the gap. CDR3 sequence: CAWRKALRVTLDYEQYF. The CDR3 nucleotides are TGTGCCTGGAGAAAAGCGCTCCGGGTCACACTGGACTACGAGCAGTACTTC.

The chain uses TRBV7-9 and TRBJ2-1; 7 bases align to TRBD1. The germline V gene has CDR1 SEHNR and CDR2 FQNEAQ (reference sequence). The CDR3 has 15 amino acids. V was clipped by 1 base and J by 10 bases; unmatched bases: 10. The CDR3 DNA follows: TGTGCCAGCAGCTTAGGAGGGGGCGGGTTAGGGGAGCAGTTCTTC. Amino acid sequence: CASSLGGGGLGEQFF. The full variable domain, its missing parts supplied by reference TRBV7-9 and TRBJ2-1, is DTGVSQNPRHKITKRGQNVTFRCDPISEHNRLYWYRQTLGQGPEFLTYFQNEAQLEKSRLLSDRFSAERPKGSFSTLEIQRTEQGDSAMYLCASSLGGGGLGEQFFGPGTRLTVL.

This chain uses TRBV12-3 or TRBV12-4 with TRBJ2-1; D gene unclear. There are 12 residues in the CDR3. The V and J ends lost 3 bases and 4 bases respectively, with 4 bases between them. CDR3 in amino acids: CASSFSYNEQFF. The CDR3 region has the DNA TGTGCCAGCAGTTTCTCTTACAATGAGCAGTTCTTC.

CDR3 sequence reads: CASSHFSGGYTF. As DNA, the CDR3 is TGTGCCAGCAGTCACTTCTCGGGGGGCTACACCTTC. V and J are TRBV12-3 or TRBV12-4 and TRBJ1-2; D gene unclear. The CDR3 is 12 amino acids. Trimming shortened V by 5 bases and J by 8 bases, and 12 bases separated the two germline ends.

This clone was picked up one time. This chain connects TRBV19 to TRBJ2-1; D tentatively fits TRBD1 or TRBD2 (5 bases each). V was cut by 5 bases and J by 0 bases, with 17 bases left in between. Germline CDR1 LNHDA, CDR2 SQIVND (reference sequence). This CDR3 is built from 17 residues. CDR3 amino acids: CASSFRPRDGSYNEQFF. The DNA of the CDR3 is TGTGCCAGTAGTTTCCGCCCCCGGGACGGCTCCTACAATGAGCAGTTCTTC.

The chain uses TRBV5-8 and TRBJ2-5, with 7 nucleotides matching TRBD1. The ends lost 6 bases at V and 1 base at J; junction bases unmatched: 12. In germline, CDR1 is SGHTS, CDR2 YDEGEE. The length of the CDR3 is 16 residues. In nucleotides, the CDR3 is TGTGCCAGCAACTCAGGGGACAGCGTCGCCCAAGAGACCCAGTACTTC. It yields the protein CASNSGDSVAQETQYF.

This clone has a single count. The CDR3 DNA reads as TGTGCCAGCTCACCGCCCGGGACAGGTTACAATGAGCAGTTCTTC. Its translation is CASSPPGTGYNEQFF. The J gene is TRBJ2-1, the V gene TRBV18, with 8 bases lining up with TRBD1. Germline trimming cut 3 bases from V and 4 bases from J; bases unmatched to any gene: 5. The CDR3 is 15 amino acids. The germline CDR1 and CDR2 sequences are KGHSH and LQKENI.

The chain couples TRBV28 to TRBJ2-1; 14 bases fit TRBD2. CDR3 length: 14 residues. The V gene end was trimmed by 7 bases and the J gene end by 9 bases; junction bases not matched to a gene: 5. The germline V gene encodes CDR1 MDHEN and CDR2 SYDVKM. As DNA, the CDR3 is TGTGCCAGCATGCGGACTAGCGGGGGGACTGAGCAGTTCTTC. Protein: CASMRTSGGTEQFF.

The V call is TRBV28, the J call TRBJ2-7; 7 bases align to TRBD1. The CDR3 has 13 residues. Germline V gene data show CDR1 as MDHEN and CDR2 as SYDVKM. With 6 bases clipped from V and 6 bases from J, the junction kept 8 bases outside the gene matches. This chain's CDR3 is CASRGTAVSEQYF. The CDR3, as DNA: TGTGCCAGCAGGGGGACAGCTGTCTCCGAGCAGTACTTC.

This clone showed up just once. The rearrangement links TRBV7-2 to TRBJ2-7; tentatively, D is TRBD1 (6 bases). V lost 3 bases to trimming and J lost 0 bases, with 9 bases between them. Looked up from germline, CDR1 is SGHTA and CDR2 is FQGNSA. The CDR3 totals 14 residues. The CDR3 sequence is CASSFQGTSYEQYF. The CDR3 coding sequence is TGTGCCAGCAGCTTTCAGGGGACCTCCTACGAGCAGTACTTC. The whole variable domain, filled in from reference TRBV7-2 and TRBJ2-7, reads GAGVSQSPSNKVTEKGKDVELRCDPISGHTALYWYRQSLGQGLEFLIYFQGNSAPDKSGLPSDRFSAERTGGSVSTLTIQRTQQEDSAVYLCASSFQGTSYEQYFGPGTRLTVT.

The CDR3 nucleotides are TGTGCCAGCAGCCATCCTAGCGGGGGGTACACAGATACGCAGTATTTT. It is translated as CASSHPSGGYTDTQYF. V gene TRBV7-2 combines with J gene TRBJ2-3; TRBD2 matches at 11 bases. With 5 bases clipped from V and 2 bases from J, the junction kept 6 bases outside the gene matches. Germline values: CDR1 SGHTA, CDR2 FQGNSA. The CDR3 loop spans 16 amino acids.

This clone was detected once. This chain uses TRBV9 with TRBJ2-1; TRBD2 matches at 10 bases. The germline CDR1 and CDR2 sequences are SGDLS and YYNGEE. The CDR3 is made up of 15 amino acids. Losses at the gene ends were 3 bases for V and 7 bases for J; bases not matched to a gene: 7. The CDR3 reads CASSETSGELNEQFF. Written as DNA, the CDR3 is TGTGCCAGCAGCGAAACTAGCGGGGAGTTAAATGAGCAGTTCTTC.

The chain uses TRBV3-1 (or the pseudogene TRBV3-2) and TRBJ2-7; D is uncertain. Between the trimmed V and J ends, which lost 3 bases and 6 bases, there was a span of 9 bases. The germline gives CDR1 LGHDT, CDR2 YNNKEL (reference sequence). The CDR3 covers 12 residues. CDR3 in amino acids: CASSHTPLEQYF. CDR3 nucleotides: TGTGCCAGCAGCCACACCCCCCTCGAGCAGTACTTC.